Listed below are T cell receptor beta chains from one sample, sequenced in a study of T cell responses to AZD1222 COVID-19 vaccine. The data were produced by immunoSEQ multiplex PCR, yet TCRdb's version contains in-frame clones alone and is incomplete. This sample has tens of thousands of clones, with about four fifths found just once. Sequencing used peripheral blood, obtained 28 days after the second AZD1222 dose. The receptors stem from an adult who received the AZD1222 COVID-19 vaccine. Each CDR3 is given with its conserved first and last residue. A D gene is named only where the DNA matches it firmly. Only some rows state a clone size, as once, few, many or a class for expanded clones.

. | . | TRBJ1-1 | TRBV7-2 | TGTGCCAGCAGCCCACAGGGGAACACTGAAGCTTTCTTT | CASSPQGNTEAFF
. | TRBD2 | TRBJ2-1 | TRBV5-1 | TGCGCCAGCAGCTCCAGACTAGCGGGAGGGAATGAGCAGTTCTTC | CASSSRLAGGNEQFF
few | . | TRBJ2-4 | TRBV3-1/TRBV3-2 | TGTGCCAGCAGCCAAGATCTAACGGGGATACTCAAAAACATTCAGTACTTC | CASSQDLTGILKNIQYF
once | TRBD1 | TRBJ1-1 | TRBV4-2 | TGTGCCAGCAGCCAAGGGACAGGGGGGCGCATGAACACTGAAGCTTTCTTT | CASSQGTGGRMNTEAFF
few | . | TRBJ2-1 | TRBV6-5 | TGTGCCAGCAGTTACAAGGAGGACAATGAGCAGTTCTTC | CASSYKEDNEQFF
. | . | TRBJ1-1 | TRBV28 | TGTGCCAGCAGGACCAACACTGAAGCTTTCTTT | CASRTNTEAFF
. | . | TRBJ1-1 | TRBV2 | TGTGCCAGGGCCCTCGGGATGAACACTGAAGCTTTCTTT | CARALGMNTEAFF
. | . | TRBJ2-2 | TRBV7-3 | TGTGCCAGCGGCCCCGGACAGCTACTAGACACCGGGGAGCTGTTTTTT | CASGPGQLLDTGELFF
. | . | TRBJ2-7 | TRBV30 | TGTGCCTCTCGACCGGGAATGAGTGGTCAGCAGTACTTC | CASRPGMSGQQYF
. | TRBD1 | TRBJ2-7 | TRBV27 | TGTGCCAGCAGGATCCTCCAGGGGGCTTACGAGCAGTACTTC | CASRILQGAYEQYF
few | . | TRBJ1-2 | TRBV9 | TGTGCCAGCGGCAGAATGATGGGCTACACCTTC | CASGRMMGYTF
. | TRBD1 | TRBJ1-5 | TRBV19 | TGTGCCAGTAGTACGGAGACAGGGGAGGGTCAGCCCCAGCATTTT | CASSTETGEGQPQHF
. | . | TRBJ2-3 | TRBV6-6 | TGTGCCAGCAGGAGACTAGGGAAGAACACAGATACGCAGTATTTT | CASRRLGKNTDTQYF
once | . | TRBJ1-5 | TRBV7-9 | TGTGCCAGCAGTTTCTCGGGTCAGCCCCAGCATTTT | CASSFSGQPQHF
once | . | TRBJ2-7 | TRBV5-6 | TGTGCCAGCAGCGCCGAAATCCGGGACACCACCTACGAGCAGTACTTC | CASSAEIRDTTYEQYF
. | . | TRBJ1-2 | TRBV4-2 | TGTGCCAGCAGCCAGATGGGACAAGGGGTTGGCTACACCTTC | CASSQMGQGVGYTF
. | TRBD1 | TRBJ1-1 | TRBV6-5 | TGTGCCAGCAGTTACAGGGGGCTGGCTGAAGCTTTCTTT | CASSYRGLAEAFF
. | . | TRBJ2-3 | TRBV2 | TGTGCCAGCAGTGAAGGATACTTAAGCACAGATACGCAGTATTTT | CASSEGYLSTDTQYF
. | . | TRBJ2-5 | TRBV5-1 | TGCGCCAGCAGCTTCGCGGGGTCGAAGACCCAGTACTTC | CASSFAGSKTQYF
. | TRBD1 | TRBJ1-5 | TRBV28 | TGTGCCAGCGACAGGACAGGTGTGAGCAATCAGCCCCAGCATTTT | CASDRTGVSNQPQHF
. | . | TRBJ2-4 | TRBV28 | TGTGCCAGCGGTAGGGGTCCGGGATTCTGGAGCAGAGACATTCAGTACTTC | CASGRGPGFWSRDIQYF
. | TRBD1 | TRBJ1-2 | TRBV7-2 | TGTGCCAGCAGCGTACAGGGGGCAGCGGGCTACACCTTC | CASSVQGAAGYTF
. | . | TRBJ2-7 | TRBV12-3/TRBV12-4 | TGTGCCAGCAGTCGACAGTCCGCCTACGAGCAGTACTTC | CASSRQSAYEQYF
. | TRBD2 | TRBJ2-3 | TRBV5-1 | TGCGCCAGCAGCTTGCCTAGCGGGAGGGAAGATACGCAGTATTTT | CASSLPSGREDTQYF
. | . | TRBJ1-4 | TRBV9 | TGTGCCAGCACCCCCACAGCAACTAATGAAAAACTGTTTTTT | CASTPTATNEKLFF